The present entry profiles one TCR beta chain with its context. The CDR3 loop spans 16 amino acids. Trimming cost V 2 bases and J 0 bases, with 13 bases left between them. Germline V gene lookup returns CDR1 KGHSH and CDR2 LQKENI. This entry comes from a study of cytomegalovirus exposure and HLA in healthy donors. Researchers ran the PCR with 60 Vbeta and 13 Jbeta primers. Only in-frame clones appear in the TCRdb table, and some are missing; sequencing was by immunoSEQ multiplex PCR. Among about 220,000 clones listed, about 77% were seen once. Sequencing was performed on PBMCs. This clonotype was sampled from a woman aged 25-40 years in good health and CMV-seronegative. The chain carries TRBV18 and TRBJ1-2; possibly TRBD1 for D (6 bases). This CDR3 reads CASSPNRDTANYGYTF. The CDR3 DNA reads as TGTGCCAGCTCACCAAACCGGGACACCGCTAACTATGGCTACACCTTC.